This is a list of T cell receptor beta chains from one sample in a study of cytomegalovirus exposure and HLA in healthy donors. Generated by immunoSEQ multiplex PCR, the TCRdb table keeps only in-frame clones and is missing some. Altogether 90,000 to 120,000 clones are present, around 80% being singletons, with the ten largest covering about 3.4%. Sequencing was performed on PBMCs. These TCRs come from a woman between 40 and 55 years old in good health and CMV-seronegative. Both conserved end residues are part of each CDR3. The D gene is left open where the match is weak. Where a row states a size, it is once, few, many or the class of an expanded clone; other rows omit it.

>NA|TRBV28|TRBD1|TRBJ1-2
CASSTTGLFGYTF
TGTGCCAGCAGCACGACAGGGCTCTTTGGCTACACCTTC
>once|TRBV28|TRBD2|TRBJ2-3
CASSSGGEGTDTQYF
TGTGCCAGCAGCTCCGGGGGGGAGGGCACAGATACGCAGTATTTT
>NA|TRBV5-5|NA|TRBJ1-2
CASSSTGSNYGYTF
TGTGCCAGCAGCTCGACAGGTTCTAACTATGGCTACACCTTC
>NA|TRBV28|NA|TRBJ2-7
CASSLPTGTSVYEQYF
TGTGCCAGCAGTCTACCCACAGGGACCAGTGTTTACGAGCAGTACTTC
>NA|TRBV9|NA|TRBJ1-3
CASSVVGGLSGNTIYF
TGTGCCAGCAGCGTAGTGGGGGGGCTCTCTGGAAACACCATATATTTT
>once|TRBV27|TRBD1|TRBJ1-5
CASSTSGGQPQHF
TGTGCCAGCAGTACCTCAGGGGGACAGCCCCAGCATTTT
>once|TRBV9|NA|TRBJ1-1
CASSVEQGRNTEAFF
TGTGCCAGCAGCGTAGAGCAGGGAAGAAACACTGAAGCTTTCTTT
>few|TRBV5-5|NA|TRBJ2-1
CASSPRDFSDEQFF
TGTGCCAGCAGCCCCCGGGACTTTTCGGATGAGCAGTTCTTC
>few|TRBV7-9|TRBD1|TRBJ2-3
CASSPWGQGAVPDTQYF
TGTGCCAGCAGCCCCTGGGGACAGGGGGCGGTCCCAGATACGCAGTATTTT
>NA|TRBV7-9|TRBD1|TRBJ2-7
CASSSPGQGNYEQYF
TGTGCCAGCAGCTCCCCGGGACAGGGGAACTACGAGCAGTACTTC
>few|TRBV27|TRBD1|TRBJ1-1
CASRPDRGANTEAFF
TGTGCCAGCAGACCCGACAGGGGCGCTAACACTGAAGCTTTCTTT
>few|TRBV5-1|NA|TRBJ1-2
CASRGLVTSNYGYTF
TGCGCCAGCAGGGGTTTGGTGACTTCTAACTATGGCTACACCTTC
>NA|TRBV5-5|TRBD2|TRBJ2-1
CASSRTSGGNEQFF
TGTGCCAGCAGCCGGACTAGCGGGGGCAATGAGCAGTTCTTC
>NA|TRBV4-3|NA|TRBJ2-2
CASSHPPRDTNTGELFF
TGCGCCAGCAGCCACCCTCCCCGGGACACTAACACCGGGGAGCTGTTTTTT
>few|TRBV10-3|NA|TRBJ1-1
CAISDRGGSTPNTEAFF
TGTGCCATCAGTGATCGCGGGGGCTCAACCCCGAACACTGAAGCTTTCTTT
>NA|TRBV10-1|TRBD1|TRBJ2-7
CASSEGQGNEQYF
TGCGCCAGCAGTGAGGGACAGGGTAACGAGCAGTACTTC
>NA|TRBV7-2|NA|TRBJ1-1
CASSIRQGMAEAFF
TGTGCCAGCAGTATCCGGCAGGGGATGGCTGAAGCTTTCTTT
>NA|TRBV7-6|TRBD1|TRBJ1-2
CASSLGQGDYGYTF
TGTGCCAGCAGCTTAGGACAGGGTGACTATGGCTACACCTTC
>few|TRBV4-2|TRBD2|TRBJ2-7
CASSQPFNGRSSYEQYF
TGTGCCAGCAGCCAACCTTTCAACGGGAGGAGCTCCTACGAGCAGTACTTC
>NA|TRBV5-1|TRBD1|TRBJ1-1
CASSLGTGYLNTEAFF
TGCGCCAGCAGCTTAGGGACAGGTTATTTGAACACTGAAGCTTTCTTT
>NA|TRBV6-4|NA|TRBJ1-1
CASRRSRGTEAFF
TGTGCCAGCAGAAGGAGCCGGGGCACTGAAGCTTTCTTT
>few|TRBV11-2|TRBD2|TRBJ2-2
CASSFGRRGTGELFF
TGTGCCAGCAGTTTCGGGAGGAGGGGCACCGGGGAGCTGTTTTTT
>NA|TRBV7-9|TRBD1|TRBJ2-5
CASSFPGQGETQYF
TGTGCCAGCAGCTTCCCGGGACAGGGGGAGACCCAGTACTTC
>NA|TRBV19|NA|TRBJ1-2
CASNNRTGPLNYGYTF
TGTGCCAGTAATAATAGAACAGGACCACTCAACTATGGCTACACCTTC
>NA|TRBV27|NA|TRBJ1-2
CASSRTAGRGYTF
TGTGCCAGCAGTCGGACAGCTGGAAGAGGCTACACCTTC
>NA|TRBV15|TRBD1|TRBJ1-3
CATSRGLTGTGNTIYF
TGTGCCACCAGCAGGGGGTTGACAGGGACTGGAAACACCATATATTTT
>NA|TRBV28|NA|TRBJ1-2
CASSFRNTDPYGYTF
TGTGCCAGCAGTTTTCGGAATACAGATCCCTATGGCTACACCTTC
>NA|TRBV7-2|NA|TRBJ1-1
CASSLGGGNTEAFF
TGTGCCAGCAGCTTAGGAGGGGGGAACACTGAAGCTTTCTTT
>NA|TRBV27|TRBD2|TRBJ2-7
CASSLYTGGPSYEQYF
TGTGCCAGCAGTTTATACACGGGAGGGCCCTCCTACGAGCAGTACTTC
>NA|TRBV5-4|NA|TRBJ2-2
CASSLLGEAGELFF
TGTGCCAGCAGCTTGCTAGGGGAGGCCGGGGAGCTGTTTTTT
>NA|TRBV19|NA|TRBJ1-6
CASSQEARHKSPLHF
TGTGCCAGTAGCCAGGAGGCCAGGCATAAATCACCCCTCCACTTT
>NA|TRBV18|NA|TRBJ1-2
CASSPSENYGYTF
TGTGCCAGCTCACCTAGTGAAAACTATGGCTACACCTTC
>NA|TRBV10-3|TRBD2|TRBJ2-3
CAISEAGGPGIVGTDTQYF
TGTGCCATCAGTGAGGCGGGAGGCCCCGGGATCGTGGGCACAGATACGCAGTATTTT